The 21 T cell receptor beta chains presented below share a single source sample, sequenced in a study of long-term antiretroviral therapy in people with HIV. Researchers ran immunoSEQ v3.0 at survey level. Clones were read by immunoSEQ multiplex PCR, and TCRdb kept only the in-frame ones, dropping some. The sample yields roughly 20,000 clones, 60% to 85% seen once. Sequencing used unsorted PBMCs, obtained 2.3 years after starting antiretroviral therapy. All receptors come from a woman in her forties with HIV.

V and J are TRBV5-6 and TRBJ2-7, with 8 bases identical to TRBD2. The germline V gene encodes CDR1 SGHDT and CDR2 YYEEEE. This CDR3 is 16 amino acids long. The V and J ends lost 0 bases and 6 bases, in that order; junction bases with no gene match: 11. CDR3 region: CASSLALAGWGGEQYF. The CDR3 nucleotides read TGTGCCAGCAGCTTGGCCCTAGCGGGCTGGGGGGGCGAGCAGTACTTC.

The J gene is TRBJ1-5, the V gene TRBV7-9; tentatively, D is TRBD1 (6 bases). CDR1 and CDR2 (germline): SEHNR, FQNEAQ (reference sequence). The CDR3 is 13 amino acids. Trimming removed 1 base from V and 10 bases from J, with 11 bases in between. CDR3 in DNA: TGTGCCAGCAGCTTAGGTGCAGGGGAACCCCAGCATTTT. Amino acids: CASSLGAGEPQHF.

V is TRBV18 and J is TRBJ1-2, with D hard to call. Trimming took off 0 bases at V and 8 bases at J, with 13 bases between the two ends. In germline, CDR1 is KGHSH, CDR2 LQKENI. The CDR3 covers 14 residues. Written as DNA, the CDR3 is TGTGCCAGCTCACCACCGAACCGGGCTCAAGGCTACACCTTC. This encodes CASSPPNRAQGYTF.

This chain uses TRBV7-2 with TRBJ1-5; D remains ambiguous. Trimming cost V 4 bases and J 5 bases, with 9 bases left between them. The CDR3 sequence is 13 residues long. Germline values: CDR1 SGHTA, CDR2 FQGNSA. CDR3 loop: CASSSEADQPQHF. In DNA form, the CDR3 reads TGTGCCAGCAGCTCTGAGGCAGATCAGCCCCAGCATTTT.

This clone was counted between two and nine times. The CDR3 region is CAWSTLIGYEQYF. CDR3 nucleotides: TGTGCCTGGAGTACCTTGATCGGGTACGAGCAGTACTTC. This sequence joins TRBV30 and TRBJ2-7, with D uncertain. CDR1 GTSNPN and CDR2 SVGIG come from the germline V gene (reference sequence). The germline V and J ends were trimmed by 2 bases and 4 bases, with 12 bases remaining between them. CDR3 length: 13 residues.

J is TRBJ2-1 and V is TRBV14; 7 bases line up with TRBD1. Germline V gene lookup returns CDR1 SGHDN and CDR2 FVKESK. CDR3 size: 15 residues. After removal of 4 bases from V and 8 bases from J, the junction contained 11 bases not matched to a gene. This CDR3 reads CASSRRLGGADEQFF. DNA of the CDR3: TGTGCCAGCAGCCGTAGATTAGGGGGCGCGGATGAGCAGTTCTTC. Supplemented by reference TRBV14 and TRBJ2-1, the full variable domain reads EAGVTQFPSHSVIEKGQTVTLRCDPISGHDNLYWYRRVMGKEIKFLLHFVKESKQDESGMPNNRFLAERTGGTYSTLKVQPAELEDSGVYFCASSRRLGGADEQFFGPGTRLTVL.

This clone is hyperexpanded (1% or more) in the sample. This sequence joins TRBV19 and TRBJ1-1; D may be TRBD1 (5 bases). The germline gives CDR1 LNHDA, CDR2 SQIVND (reference sequence). Trimming shortened V by 1 base and J by 1 base, and 7 bases separated the two germline ends. This CDR3 has 14 residues. The CDR3 spells CASSIGRGNTEAFF. CDR3 DNA: TGTGCCAGTAGTATAGGTAGGGGGAACACTGAAGCTTTCTTT.

The gene calls are TRBV11-2 and TRBJ1-2; maybe TRBD1 (5 bases). Germline lookup yields CDR1 SGHAT and CDR2 FQNNGV. Trimming shortened V by 5 bases and J by 4 bases, and 20 bases separated the two germline ends. CDR3 length: 16 amino acids. CDR3 amino acids: CASSPPGTKSAYGYTF. CDR3 nucleotide sequence: TGTGCCAGCAGCCCACCCGGGACTAAGTCAGCCTATGGCTACACCTTC.

V and J are TRBV30 and TRBJ2-2; D call uncertain. The ends were cut back, 2 bases at V and 4 bases at J, with 11 bases in the middle. Germline CDR1 GTSNPN, CDR2 SVGIG (reference sequence). The CDR3 has 14 amino acids. The CDR3 nucleotides read TGTGCCTGGAGTATGAAAGGGTCCACCGGGGAGCTGTTTTTT. Amino acid sequence: CAWSMKGSTGELFF. Variable domain in full (rest from reference TRBV30 and TRBJ2-2): SQTIHQWPATLVQPVGSPLSLECTVEGTSNPNLYWYRQAAGRGLQLLFYSVGIGQISSEVPQNLSASRPQDRQFILSSKKLLLSDSGFYLCAWSMKGSTGELFFGEGSRLTVL.

The chain recombines TRBV5-1 with TRBJ2-5; perhaps TRBD1 as D (6 bases). The CDR3 sequence is 15 residues long. The ends were cut back, 1 base at V and 11 bases at J, with 21 bases in the middle. Germline V CDR1 and CDR2: SGHRS, YFSETQ. CDR3 residues: CASSLPPSQGYEQYF. CDR3 nucleotide sequence: TGCGCCAGCAGCTTGCCCCCGAGTCAGGGGTATGAGCAGTACTTC.

The rearrangement links TRBV5-1 to TRBJ1-6; 8 positions match TRBD1. V was clipped by 3 bases and J by 12 bases; unmatched bases: 11. The length of the CDR3 is 15 residues. Per the germline V gene, CDR1 is SGHRS and CDR2 is YFSETQ. The CDR3 DNA reads as TGCGCCAGCAGCTCTGGACAGGGCCAAAGGGGACCCCTCCACTTT. Amino acids: CASSSGQGQRGPLHF.

The chain recombines TRBV19 with TRBJ1-2; D is perhaps TRBD1 (5 bases). The CDR3 spans 14 residues. V shed 8 bases and J shed 3 bases, with 16 bases lying between them. Germline CDR1 is LNHDA and CDR2 is SQIVND (reference sequence). The CDR3 loop reads CASHRDPVDYGYTF. The CDR3 DNA is TGTGCCAGTCACCGGGACCCCGTTGACTATGGCTACACCTTC.

This chain joins TRBV9 and TRBJ2-1; the match to TRBD2 covers 10 bases. Germline V gene sequence: CDR1 SGDLS, CDR2 YYNGEE. The CDR3 has 18 residues. With V trimmed by 0 bases and J by 5 bases, 11 bases remained unmatched. CDR3 nucleotides: TGTGCCAGCAGCGTAGGGTCGGGGAGCGGGAGGGCCAACAATGAGCAGTTCTTC. Its translation: CASSVGSGSGRANNEQFF. The full variable domain, with the rest looked up from reference TRBV9 and TRBJ2-1, is DSGVTQTPKHLITATGQRVTLRCSPRSGDLSVYWYQQSLDQGLQFLIQYYNGEERAKGNILERFSAQQFPDLHSELNLSSLELGDSALYFCASSVGSGSGRANNEQFFGPGTRLTVL.

The gene calls are TRBV9 and TRBJ1-2, with a tentative D call TRBD1 (6 bases). CDR1 and CDR2 from the germline V gene are SGDLS and YYNGEE. This CDR3 is built from 16 residues. Trimming cost V 0 bases and J 7 bases, with 19 bases left between them. The CDR3 nucleotides are TGTGCCAGCAGCGTAGGAAAAACAGGGAGGGGTTTTGGCTACACCTTC. Amino acids: CASSVGKTGRGFGYTF.

This sequence joins TRBV29-1 and TRBJ1-5; perhaps TRBD1 as D (6 bases). The CDR3 runs to 13 residues. Germline V gives CDR1 SQVTM, CDR2 ANQGSEA. V was trimmed by 4 bases and J by 2 bases, leaving 9 bases between them. As DNA, the CDR3 is TGCAGCGTTGGGGGACACCGCAATCAGCCCCAGCATTTT. As protein: CSVGGHRNQPQHF.

The rearrangement joins TRBV10-1 to TRBJ2-3; D call uncertain. The CDR3 consists of 14 residues. V was cut by 6 bases and J by 1 base, with 11 bases left in between. Germline-derived CDR1 and CDR2 are WNHNN and SYGVQD (reference sequence). The CDR3 DNA is TGCGCCAGCAGCGGGTGGCCGGGCACAGATACGCAGTATTTT. Protein product: CASSGWPGTDTQYF.

This sequence joins TRBV6-9 and TRBJ1-1; TRBD1 matches 9 bases. V dropped 4 bases and J dropped 5; count of bases not matched to a gene: 5. CDR1 is MNHGY and CDR2 is SVAAGI in the germline V gene. The length of the CDR3 is 14 residues. CDR3 coding DNA: TGTGCCAGCAGTTGGGACAGGGCCGGGACTGAAGCTTTCTTT. Translated, it gives CASSWDRAGTEAFF.

This clone occurred a few times. The J gene is TRBJ2-7, the V gene TRBV19; possible D gene TRBD1, 6 bases. Per the germline V gene, CDR1 is LNHDA and CDR2 is SQIVND (reference sequence). The germline V and J ends were trimmed by 5 bases and 2 bases, with 10 bases remaining between them. The CDR3 sequence is 13 residues long. The CDR3 coding sequence is TGTGCCAGTAGTTATGACAGGACCTACGAGCAGTACTTC. Translating it yields CASSYDRTYEQYF.

This clone was seen only a few times. J is TRBJ2-2 and V is TRBV2; 9 bases are shared with TRBD1. J lost 1 base, V lost 8 bases, and 2 bases had no gene match. This CDR3 spans 14 amino acids. Germline V gene lookup returns CDR1 SNHLY and CDR2 FYNNEI. In DNA form, the CDR3 reads TGTGCCAGCTGGGGACAGGGGAACACCGGGGAGCTGTTTTTT. This sequence encodes CASWGQGNTGELFF.

The chain carries TRBV30 and TRBJ2-5; D unresolved. Germline V gene lookup returns CDR1 GTSNPN and CDR2 SVGIG (reference sequence). CDR3 length equals 12 residues. V dropped 3 bases and J dropped 3 bases, with 8 bases sitting between them. The CDR3 sequence: CAWSPVKETQYF. The DNA of the CDR3 is TGTGCCTGGAGCCCGGTAAAAGAGACCCAGTACTTC.

The chain combines TRBV19 with TRBJ1-6, with D uncertain. Germline values: CDR1 LNHDA, CDR2 SQIVND (reference sequence). Trimming stripped 4 bases from V and 2 bases from J, with 12 bases between. The CDR3 contains 16 residues. The CDR3 region is CASSTTWETYNSPLHF. The CDR3 DNA is TGTGCCAGTAGTACTACTTGGGAGACCTATAATTCACCCCTCCACTTT.